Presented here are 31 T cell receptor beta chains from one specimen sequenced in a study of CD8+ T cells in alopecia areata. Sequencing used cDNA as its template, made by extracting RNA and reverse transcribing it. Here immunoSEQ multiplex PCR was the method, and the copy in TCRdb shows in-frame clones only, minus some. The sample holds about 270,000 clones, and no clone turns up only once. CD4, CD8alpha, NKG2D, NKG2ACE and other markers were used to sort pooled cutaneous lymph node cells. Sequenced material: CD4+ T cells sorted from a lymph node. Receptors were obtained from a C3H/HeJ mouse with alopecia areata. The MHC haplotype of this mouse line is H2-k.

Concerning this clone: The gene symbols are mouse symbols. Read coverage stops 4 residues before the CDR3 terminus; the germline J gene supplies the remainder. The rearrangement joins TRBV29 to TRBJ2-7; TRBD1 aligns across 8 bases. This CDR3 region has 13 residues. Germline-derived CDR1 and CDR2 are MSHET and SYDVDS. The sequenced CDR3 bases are TGTGCTAGCAGACCGGGACAGGTGTAT. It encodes CASRPGQVY. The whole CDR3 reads CASRPGQVYEQYF.

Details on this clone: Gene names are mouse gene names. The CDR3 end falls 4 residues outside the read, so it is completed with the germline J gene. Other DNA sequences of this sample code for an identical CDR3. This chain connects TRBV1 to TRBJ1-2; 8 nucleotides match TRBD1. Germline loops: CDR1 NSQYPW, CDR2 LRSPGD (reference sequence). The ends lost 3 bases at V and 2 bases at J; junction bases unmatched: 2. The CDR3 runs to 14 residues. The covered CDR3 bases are TGCACCTGCAGTGCGAGACAGGGGAACTCC. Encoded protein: CTCSARQGNS. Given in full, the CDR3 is CTCSARQGNSDYTF. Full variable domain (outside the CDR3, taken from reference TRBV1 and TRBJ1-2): VTLLEQNPRWRLVPRGQAVNLRCILKNSQYPWMSWYQQDLQKQLQWLFTLRSPGDKEVKSLPGADYLATRVTDTELRLQVANMSQGRTLYCTCSARQGNSDYTFGSGTRLLVI.

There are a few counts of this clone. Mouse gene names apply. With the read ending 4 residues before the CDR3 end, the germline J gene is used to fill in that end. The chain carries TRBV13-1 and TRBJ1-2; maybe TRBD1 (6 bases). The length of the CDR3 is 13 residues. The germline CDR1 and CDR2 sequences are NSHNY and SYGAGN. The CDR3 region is CASSDAHRDDYTF. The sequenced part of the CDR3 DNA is TGTGCCAGCAGTGATGCTCACAGGGAC.

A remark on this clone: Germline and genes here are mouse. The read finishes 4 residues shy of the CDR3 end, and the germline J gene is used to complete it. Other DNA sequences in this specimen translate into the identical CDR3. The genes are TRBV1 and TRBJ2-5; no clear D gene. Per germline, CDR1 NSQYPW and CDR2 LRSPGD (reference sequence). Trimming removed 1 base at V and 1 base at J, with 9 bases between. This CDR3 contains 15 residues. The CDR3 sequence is CTCSAGGGDQDTQYF. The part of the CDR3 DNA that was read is TGCACCTGCAGTGCAGGGGGTGGAGACCAAGAC. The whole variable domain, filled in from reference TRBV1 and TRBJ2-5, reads VTLLEQNPRWRLVPRGQAVNLRCILKNSQYPWMSWYQQDLQKQLQWLFTLRSPGDKEVKSLPGADYLATRVTDTELRLQVANMSQGRTLYCTCSAGGGDQDTQYFGPGTRLLVL.

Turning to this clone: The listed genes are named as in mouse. CDR3 sequence reads: CAWSLVGLTNTGQLYF. CDR3 DNA (partial): TGTGCCTGGAGTCTGGTGGGACTGACAAACACCGGG. The chain combines TRBV31 with TRBJ2-2, with 7 bases identical to TRBD2. The CDR3 is cut off 4 residues early in the read; its end comes from the germline J gene. The trim removed 0 bases at V and 0 bases at J, leaving 4 bases unmatched. Germline V gene data show CDR1 as GKSSPN and CDR2 as SITVG. The CDR3 spans 16 residues. Full variable domain (rest looked up from reference TRBV31 and TRBJ2-2): AQTIHQWPVAEIKAVGSPLSLGCTIKGKSSPNLYWYWQATGGTLQQLFYSITVGQVESVVQLNLSASRPKDDQFILSTEKLLLSHSGFYLCAWSLVGLTNTGQLYFGEGSKLTVL.

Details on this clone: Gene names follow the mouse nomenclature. Incomplete CDR3 DNA: TGTGCCTGGAGTCTAAAGGGGTACCAAGAC. This sequence encodes CAWSLKGYQD. The CDR3, in full, reads CAWSLKGYQDTQYF. The chain links TRBV31 to TRBJ2-5; possible D gene TRBD1, 5 bases. The read finishes 4 residues shy of the CDR3 end, and the germline J gene is used to complete it. This CDR3 spans 14 amino acids. The germline CDR1 and CDR2 sequences are GKSSPN and SITVG. V lost 0 bases, J lost 1 base, and 8 bases lay in between.

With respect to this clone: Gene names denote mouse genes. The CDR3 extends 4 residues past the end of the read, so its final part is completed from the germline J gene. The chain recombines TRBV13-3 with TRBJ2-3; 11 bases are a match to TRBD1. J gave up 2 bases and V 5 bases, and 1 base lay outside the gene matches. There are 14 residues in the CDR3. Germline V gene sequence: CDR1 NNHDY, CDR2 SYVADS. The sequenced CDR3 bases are TGTGCCAGCAGGGACAGGGGGCTTGCAGAA. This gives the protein CASRDRGLAE. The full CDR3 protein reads CASRDRGLAETLYF.

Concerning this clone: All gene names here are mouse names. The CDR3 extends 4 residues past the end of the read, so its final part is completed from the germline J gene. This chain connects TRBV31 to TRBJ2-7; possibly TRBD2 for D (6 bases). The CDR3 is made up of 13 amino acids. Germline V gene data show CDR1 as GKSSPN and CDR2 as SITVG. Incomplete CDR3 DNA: TGTGCCTGGAGGCTGGGGACTACGTAT. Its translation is CAWRLGTTY. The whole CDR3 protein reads CAWRLGTTYEQYF.

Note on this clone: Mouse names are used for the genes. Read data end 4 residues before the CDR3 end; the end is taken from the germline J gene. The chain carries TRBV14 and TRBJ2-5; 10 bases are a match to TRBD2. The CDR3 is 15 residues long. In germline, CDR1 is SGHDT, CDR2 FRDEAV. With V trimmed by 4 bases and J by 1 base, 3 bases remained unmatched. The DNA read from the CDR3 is TGTGCCAGCAGTCTCGACTGGGGGGACCAAGAC. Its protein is CASSLDWGDQD. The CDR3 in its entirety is CASSLDWGDQDTQYF.

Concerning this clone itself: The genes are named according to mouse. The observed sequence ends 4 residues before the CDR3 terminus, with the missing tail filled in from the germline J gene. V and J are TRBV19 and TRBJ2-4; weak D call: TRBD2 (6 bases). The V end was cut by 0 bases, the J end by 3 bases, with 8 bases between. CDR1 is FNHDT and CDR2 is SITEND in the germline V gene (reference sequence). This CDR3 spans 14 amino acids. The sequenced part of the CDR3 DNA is TGTGCCAGCAGTATAGGGGGGGTCCAAAAC. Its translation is CASSIGGVQN. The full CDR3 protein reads CASSIGGVQNTLYF.

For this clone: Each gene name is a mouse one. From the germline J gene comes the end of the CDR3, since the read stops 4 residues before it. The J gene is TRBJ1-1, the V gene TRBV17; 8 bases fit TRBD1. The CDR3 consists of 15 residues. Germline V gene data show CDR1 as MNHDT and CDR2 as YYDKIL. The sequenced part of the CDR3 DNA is TGTGCTAGCAGTAGAGAGCCAGGGGGCAGGACA. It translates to CASSREPGGRT. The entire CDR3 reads CASSREPGGRTEVFF.

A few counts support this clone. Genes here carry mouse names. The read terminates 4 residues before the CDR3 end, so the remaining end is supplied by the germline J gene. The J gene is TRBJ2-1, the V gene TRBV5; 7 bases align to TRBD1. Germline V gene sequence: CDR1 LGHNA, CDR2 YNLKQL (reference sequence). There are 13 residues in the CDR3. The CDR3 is CASSQTGAAEQFF. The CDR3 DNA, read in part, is TGTGCCAGCAGCCAAACAGGGGCCGCT.

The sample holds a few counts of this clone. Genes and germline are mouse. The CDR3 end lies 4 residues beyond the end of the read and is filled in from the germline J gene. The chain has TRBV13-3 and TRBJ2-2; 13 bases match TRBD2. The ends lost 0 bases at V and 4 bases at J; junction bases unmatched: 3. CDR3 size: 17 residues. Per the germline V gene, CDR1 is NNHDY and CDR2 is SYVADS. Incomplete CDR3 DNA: TGTGCCAGCAGTGATGGGACTGGGGGGGCGACCACCGGG. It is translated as CASSDGTGGATTG. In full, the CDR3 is CASSDGTGGATTGQLYF.

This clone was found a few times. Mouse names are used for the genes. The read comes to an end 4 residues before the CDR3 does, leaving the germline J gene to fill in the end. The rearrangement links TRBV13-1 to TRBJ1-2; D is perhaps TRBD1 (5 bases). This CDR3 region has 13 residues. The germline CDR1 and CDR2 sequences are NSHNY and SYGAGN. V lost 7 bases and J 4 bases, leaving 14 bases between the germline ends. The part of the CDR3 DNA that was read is TGTGCCAGCCAGGGCGTAAGGAGCTCC. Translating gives CASQGVRSS. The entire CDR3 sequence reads CASQGVRSSDYTF.

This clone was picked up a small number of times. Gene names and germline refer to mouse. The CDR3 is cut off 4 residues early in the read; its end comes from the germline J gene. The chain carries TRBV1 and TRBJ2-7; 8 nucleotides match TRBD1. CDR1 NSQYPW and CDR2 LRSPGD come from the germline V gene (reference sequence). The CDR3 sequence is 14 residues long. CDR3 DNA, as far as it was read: TGCACCTGCAGTGCACAGGGGGCAGGATAT. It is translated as CTCSAQGAGY. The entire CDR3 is CTCSAQGAGYEQYF.

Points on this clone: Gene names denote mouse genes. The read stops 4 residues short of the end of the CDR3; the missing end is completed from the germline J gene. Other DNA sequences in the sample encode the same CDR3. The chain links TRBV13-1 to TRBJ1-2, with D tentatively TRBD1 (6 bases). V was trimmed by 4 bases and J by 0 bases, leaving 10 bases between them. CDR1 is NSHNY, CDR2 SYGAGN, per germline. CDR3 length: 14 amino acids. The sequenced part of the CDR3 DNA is TGTGCCAGCAGTCCCGGGACAACAAACTCC. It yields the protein CASSPGTTNS. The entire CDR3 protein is CASSPGTTNSDYTF.

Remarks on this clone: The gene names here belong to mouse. CDR3 sequence: CASSQGTGFYEQYF. The sequenced part of the CDR3 DNA is TGTGCCAGCAGCCAAGGGACTGGGTTCTAT. The V call is TRBV5, the J call TRBJ2-7; 8 nucleotides align to TRBD2. The read terminates 4 residues ahead of where the CDR3 ends, so the germline J gene completes it. The CDR3 covers 14 residues. Germline V CDR1 and CDR2: LGHNA, YNLKQL (reference sequence). V trimming: 1 base; J trimming: 3 bases; junction bases outside the gene matches: 2.

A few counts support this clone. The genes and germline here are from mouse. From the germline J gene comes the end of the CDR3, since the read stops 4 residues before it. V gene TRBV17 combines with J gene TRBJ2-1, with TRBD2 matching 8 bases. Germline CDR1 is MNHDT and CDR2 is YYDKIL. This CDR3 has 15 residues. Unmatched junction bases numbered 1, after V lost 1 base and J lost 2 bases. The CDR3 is CASSRAWGDYAEQFF. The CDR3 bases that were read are TGTGCTAGCAGTAGAGCCTGGGGGGACTATGCT.

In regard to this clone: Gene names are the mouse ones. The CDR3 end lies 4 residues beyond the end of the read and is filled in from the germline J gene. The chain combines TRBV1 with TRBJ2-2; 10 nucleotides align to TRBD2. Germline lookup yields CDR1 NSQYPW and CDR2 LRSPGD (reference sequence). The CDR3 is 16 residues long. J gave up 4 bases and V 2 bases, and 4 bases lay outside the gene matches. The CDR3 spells CTCSAKDWGATGQLYF. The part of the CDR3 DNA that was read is TGCACCTGCAGTGCAAAAGACTGGGGGGCCACCGGG.

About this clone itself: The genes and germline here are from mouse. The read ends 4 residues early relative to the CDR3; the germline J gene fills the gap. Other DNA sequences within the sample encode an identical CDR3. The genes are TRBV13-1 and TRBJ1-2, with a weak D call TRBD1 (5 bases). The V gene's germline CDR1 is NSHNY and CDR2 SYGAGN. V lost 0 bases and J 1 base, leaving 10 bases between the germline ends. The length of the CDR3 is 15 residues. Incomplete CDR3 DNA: TGTGCCAGCAGTGATGCAGGACAAAAAAACTCC. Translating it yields CASSDAGQKNS. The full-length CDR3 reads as CASSDAGQKNSDYTF.

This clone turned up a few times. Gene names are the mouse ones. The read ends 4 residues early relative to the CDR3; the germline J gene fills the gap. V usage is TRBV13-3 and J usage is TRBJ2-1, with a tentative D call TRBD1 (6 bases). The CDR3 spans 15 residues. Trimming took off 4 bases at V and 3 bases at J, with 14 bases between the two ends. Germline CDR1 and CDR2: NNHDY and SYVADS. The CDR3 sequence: CASSFRGQLYAEQFF. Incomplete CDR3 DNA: TGTGCCAGCAGTTTCCGGGGACAACTCTATGCT.

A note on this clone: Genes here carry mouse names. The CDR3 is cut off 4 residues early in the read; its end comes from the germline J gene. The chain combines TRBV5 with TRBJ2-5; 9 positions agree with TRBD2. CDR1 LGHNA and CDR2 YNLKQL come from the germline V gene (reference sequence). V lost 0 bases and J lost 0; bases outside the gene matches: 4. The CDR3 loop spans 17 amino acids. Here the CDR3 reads CASSQEPGGVNQDTQYF. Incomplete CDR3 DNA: TGTGCCAGCAGCCAAGAACCTGGGGGGGTTAACCAAGAC.

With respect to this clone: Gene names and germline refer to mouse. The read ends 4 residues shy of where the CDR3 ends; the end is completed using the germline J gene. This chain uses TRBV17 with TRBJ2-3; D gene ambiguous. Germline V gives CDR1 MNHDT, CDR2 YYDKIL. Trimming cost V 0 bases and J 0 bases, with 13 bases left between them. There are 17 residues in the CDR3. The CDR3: CASSRDRHRSSAETLYF. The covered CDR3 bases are TGTGCTAGCAGTAGAGATAGGCACAGATCTAGTGCAGAA.

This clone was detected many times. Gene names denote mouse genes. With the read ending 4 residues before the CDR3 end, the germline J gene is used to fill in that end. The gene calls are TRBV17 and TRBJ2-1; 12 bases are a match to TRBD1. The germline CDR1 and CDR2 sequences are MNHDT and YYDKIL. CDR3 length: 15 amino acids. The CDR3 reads CASSRDRDRGPEQFF. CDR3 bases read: TGTGCTAGCAGTAGAGATCGGGACAGGGGGCCT.

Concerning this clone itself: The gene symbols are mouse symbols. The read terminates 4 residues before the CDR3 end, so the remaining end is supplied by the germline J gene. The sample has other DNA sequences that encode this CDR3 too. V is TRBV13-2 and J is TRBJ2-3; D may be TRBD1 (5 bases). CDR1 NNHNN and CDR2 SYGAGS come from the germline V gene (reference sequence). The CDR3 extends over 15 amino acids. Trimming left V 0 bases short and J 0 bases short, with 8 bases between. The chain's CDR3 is CASGDAGQSAETLYF. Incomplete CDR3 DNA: TGTGCCAGCGGTGATGCCGGACAAAGTGCAGAA.

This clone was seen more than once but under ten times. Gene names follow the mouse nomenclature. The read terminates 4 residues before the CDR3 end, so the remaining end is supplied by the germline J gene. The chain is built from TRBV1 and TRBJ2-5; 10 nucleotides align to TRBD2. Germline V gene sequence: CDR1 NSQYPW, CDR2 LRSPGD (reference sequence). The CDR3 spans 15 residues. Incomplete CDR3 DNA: TGCACCTGCAGTGCAGACCGGGACTGGGGAGAC. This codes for CTCSADRDWGD. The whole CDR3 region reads CTCSADRDWGDTQYF.

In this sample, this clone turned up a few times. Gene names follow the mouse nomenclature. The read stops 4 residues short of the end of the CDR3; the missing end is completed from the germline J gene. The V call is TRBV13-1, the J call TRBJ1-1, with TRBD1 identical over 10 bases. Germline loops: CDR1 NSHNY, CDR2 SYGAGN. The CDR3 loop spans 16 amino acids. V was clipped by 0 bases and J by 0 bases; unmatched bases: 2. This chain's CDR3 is CASSDAGQGANTEVFF. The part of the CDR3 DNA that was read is TGTGCCAGCAGTGATGCCGGACAGGGGGCAAACACA.

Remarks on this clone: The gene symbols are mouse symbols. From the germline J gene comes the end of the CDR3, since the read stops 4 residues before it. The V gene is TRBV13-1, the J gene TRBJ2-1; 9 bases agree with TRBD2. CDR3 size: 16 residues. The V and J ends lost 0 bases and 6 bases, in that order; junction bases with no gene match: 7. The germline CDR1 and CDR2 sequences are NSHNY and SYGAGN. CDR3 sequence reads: CASSDAGWGGSAEQFF. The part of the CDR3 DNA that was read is TGTGCCAGCAGTGATGCCGGCTGGGGGGGTAGTGCT.

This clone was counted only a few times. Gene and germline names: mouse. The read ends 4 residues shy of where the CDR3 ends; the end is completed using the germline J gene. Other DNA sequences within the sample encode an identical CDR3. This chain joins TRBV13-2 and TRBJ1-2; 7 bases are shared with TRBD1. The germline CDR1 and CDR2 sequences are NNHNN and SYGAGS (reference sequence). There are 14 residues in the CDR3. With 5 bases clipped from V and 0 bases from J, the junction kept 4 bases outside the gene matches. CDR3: CASGTGTANSDYTF. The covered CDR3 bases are TGTGCCAGCGGGACCGGGACAGCAAACTCC.

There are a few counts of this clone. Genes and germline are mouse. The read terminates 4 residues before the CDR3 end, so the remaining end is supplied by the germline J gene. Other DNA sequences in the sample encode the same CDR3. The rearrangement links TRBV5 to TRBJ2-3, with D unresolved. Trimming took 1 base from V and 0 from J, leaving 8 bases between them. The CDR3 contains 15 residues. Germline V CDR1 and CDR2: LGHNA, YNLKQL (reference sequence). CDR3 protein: CASSQAGFSAETLYF. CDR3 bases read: TGTGCCAGCAGCCAAGCAGGCTTTAGTGCAGAA.

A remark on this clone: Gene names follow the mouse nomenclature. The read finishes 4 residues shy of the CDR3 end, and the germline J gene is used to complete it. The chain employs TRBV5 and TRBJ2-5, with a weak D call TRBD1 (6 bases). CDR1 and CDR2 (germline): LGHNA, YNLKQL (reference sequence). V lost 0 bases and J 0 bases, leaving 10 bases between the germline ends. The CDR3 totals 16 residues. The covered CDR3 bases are TGTGCCAGCAGCCAAGACCTCGACAGGAACCAAGAC. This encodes CASSQDLDRNQD. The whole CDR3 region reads CASSQDLDRNQDTQYF.